The 9 T cell receptor beta chains below were found in one sample sequenced in a study of T cells after yellow fever vaccination. TCRdb re-analysed the 5' RACE reads in MiXCR, keeping a single row per CDR3 protein. The sample records roughly 180,000 distinct CDR3 sequences, 5.5% to 8% being singletons. This sample comprised CD4+ T cells sorted from PBMCs, obtained on the day of the first yellow fever vaccination. All receptors come from a young man who received the YFV17D yellow fever vaccine.

This clonotype was detected only a few times. The chain has TRBV20-1 and TRBJ2-3; 12 bases match TRBD2. The germline gives CDR1 DFQATT, CDR2 SNEGSKA (reference sequence). The CDR3 loop spans 12 amino acids. The DNA of the CDR3 is TGCCGGGGGACTAGCGGGCCAGATACGCAGTATTTT. Translated, it gives CRGTSGPDTQYF.

The sample holds a few counts of this clonotype. V is TRBV5-1 and J is TRBJ2-3; TRBD1 matches at 9 bases. CDR3 size: 16 residues. Germline lookup yields CDR1 SGHRS and CDR2 YFSETQ. After removal of 4 bases from V and 0 bases from J, the junction contained 6 bases not matched to a gene. The CDR3 nucleotides are TGCGCCAGCAGCAGGCCGGGACAGGGTAGCACAGATACGCAGTATTTT. Amino acids: CASSRPGQGSTDTQYF.

This chain links TRBV15 with TRBJ1-1, with 8 bases identical to TRBD1. The germline gives CDR1 LNHNV, CDR2 YYDKDF (reference sequence). V dropped 4 bases and J dropped 4; count of bases not matched to a gene: 5. This CDR3 region has 14 residues. CDR3 region: CATSIYRGGTEAFF. For the CDR3, the DNA is TGTGCCACCAGCATATACAGGGGGGGCACTGAAGCTTTCTTT.

The V call is TRBV6-2 or TRBV6-3, the J call TRBJ2-3; D might be TRBD2 (5 bases). The CDR3 has 17 residues. Germline V gene lookup returns CDR1 MNHEY and CDR2 SVGEGT. V lost 2 bases and J lost 0, with 15 bases in between. In DNA, the CDR3 is TGTGCCAGCAGTTACAGTCGGCTAGCCGCAAGCACAGATACGCAGTATTTT. Translating it yields CASSYSRLAASTDTQYF.

The chain links TRBV4-2 to TRBJ2-7, with no clear D. V lost 0 bases and J 3 bases, leaving 9 bases between the germline ends. Germline CDR1 and CDR2: LGHNA and YNFKEQ. This CDR3 region has 14 residues. This chain's CDR3 is CASSQDDGYYEQYF. DNA for the CDR3: TGTGCCAGCAGCCAAGATGACGGGTACTACGAGCAGTACTTC.

This clonotype appeared many times. The chain carries TRBV20-1 and TRBJ2-5; TRBD2 might be the D (7 bases). V gave up 6 bases and J gave up 5 bases, with 16 bases separating them. CDR1 is DFQATT and CDR2 is SNEGSKA in the germline V gene (reference sequence). CDR3 length equals 13 residues. This CDR3 is CSAGRGARETQYF. The CDR3 DNA reads as TGCAGTGCCGGACGGGGGGCGCGGGAGACCCAGTACTTC.

This clonotype was detected a few times. The genes are TRBV5-4 and TRBJ1-3, with D hard to call. Germline V gene sequence: CDR1 SGHNT, CDR2 YYREEE (reference sequence). The V end was cut by 3 bases, the J end by 2 bases, with 12 bases between. This CDR3 region has 15 residues. CDR3 residues: CASSSDPTTGNTIYF. The CDR3 DNA is TGTGCCAGCAGCTCCGATCCTACAACTGGAAACACCATATATTTT.

Note on this clonotype: One end of the junction is discordant with germline, which a read error may explain. The chain joins TRBV4-1 to TRBJ2-1, with TRBD2 matching 9 bases. The CDR3 length is 15 residues. The germline V gene has CDR1 MGHRA and CDR2 YSYEKL. The CDR3 is CASRQGLAGSNEQFF. CDR3 DNA sequence: TGCGCCAGCAGGCAAGGCCTAGCGGGGTCCAATGAGCAGTTCTTC.

The table lists this clonotype with many counts. The V and J genes are TRBV24-1 and TRBJ2-1; D remains ambiguous. The V gene's germline CDR1 is KGHDR and CDR2 SFDVKD. This CDR3 is 11 amino acids long. Between the trimmed V and J ends, which lost 4 bases and 12 bases, there was a span of 9 bases. The CDR3 spells CATSDGSGQFF. The CDR3 region has the DNA TGTGCCACCAGTGACGGAAGTGGGCAGTTCTTC.